Sequencing of this T cell receptor (beta chain) was carried out in a study of T cell repertoires in cytomegalovirus infection. Regarding the study as a whole: Predominance within the ex vivo response was attributable to HLA-C-restricted CMV-specific TCR beta clonotypes.

TCRdb processed the reads anew with MiXCR; each CDR3 protein has one entry. The sample has about a million distinct CDR3 sequences; 30% to 40% are singletons. This clonotype was observed a handful of times. Its antigen remains unidentified. The V end was cut by 6 bases, the J end by 5 bases, with 16 bases between. In germline, CDR1 is MNHEY, CDR2 SMNVEV (reference sequence). There are 14 residues in the CDR3. The TCR sequence derives from a human donor in good health (CMV status not recorded). Some clones in this sample may be carry-over from other donors' samples. This rearrangement joins TRBV27 to TRBJ2-5, with D possibly being TRBD2 (6 bases). The starting material was cultured CD8+ T cells from PBMCs, obtained from culture after CMV antigen stimulation. CDR3 sequence (DNA): TGTGCCAGCAGGCTATTTAAGGGGAGGGAGACCCAGTACTTC. It is translated as CASRLFKGRETQYF.